This T cell receptor beta chain was sequenced in a study of PD-1 blockade in classical Hodgkin lymphoma. Broader study findings: Newly diagnosed patients had diversity similar to the baseline diversity of complete responders. After ASCT, patients who started nivolumab under 1 year later were excluded. CD4+ TCR diversity, unlike CD8+, rose significantly by C4D1.

To note about this clone: What it binds is unknown.

Every patient was affected by relapse after autologous stem cell transplantation, while exposure to brentuximab vedotin was not uniform. V shed 5 bases and J shed 3 bases, with 10 bases lying between them. The CDR3 has 13 amino acids. The germline V gene encodes CDR1 MNHNS and CDR2 SASEGT. Assay used: immunoSEQ multiplex PCR; TCRdb lists only in-frame clones, some missing. This table holds approximately 30,000 clones, approximately 87% found once. The rearrangement links TRBV6-1 to TRBJ1-1; no firm D call. Source: peripheral blood mononuclear cells (PBMCs), taken before the second cycle of nivolumab. The sequence was obtained from a human donor with classical Hodgkin lymphoma. CDR3 in amino acids: CASSPIGYTEAFF. The CDR3, as DNA: TGTGCCAGCAGTCCGATCGGCTACACTGAAGCTTTCTTT.